The 2 T cell receptor beta chains presented below share a single source sample, sequenced in a study of blood T cell repertoires in COVID-19. Assay: immunoSEQ multiplex PCR; the TCRdb copy retains only in-frame clones and omits some. The table shows about 150,000 clones, with approximately 90% occurring only once. The sample was peripheral blood. These receptors all come from a man aged 55-75 years with active or convalescent COVID-19.

The chain recombines TRBV7-3 with TRBJ2-2; a weak D match, TRBD1 (6 bases). This CDR3 has 15 amino acids. Germline V gives CDR1 SGHTA, CDR2 FQGTGA. Trimming shortened V by 2 bases and J by 1 base, and 8 bases separated the two germline ends. CDR3 sequence (DNA): TGTGCCAGCAGCTTATCACAGGGGAACACCGGGGAGCTGTTTTTT. Protein sequence: CASSLSQGNTGELFF.

CDR3 in DNA: TGTGCCAGCAGCCCGCGGGAGGTTTCACCCCTCCACTTT. As protein: CASSPREVSPLHF. The chain couples TRBV3-1 (or the pseudogene TRBV3-2) to TRBJ1-6; D not resolved. Germline values: CDR1 LGHDT, CDR2 YNNKEL (reference sequence). There are 13 residues in the CDR3. The V gene lost 4 bases and the J gene lost 9 bases, with 10 bases spanning the gap.